This T cell receptor beta chain was sequenced during a study of T cells in Graves' hyperthyroidism and ophthalmopathy. General study results and limits: A 13 V-J signature model discriminated ophthalmopathy versus stable hyperthyroidism.

This clonotype was observed many times. The antigen is undetermined. Amplified TCR beta CDR3 regions came from RNA transcripts. First-round RT-PCR with HTBI primers amplified the TCR CDR3 region. TCRdb fed the multiplex PCR reads into MiXCR, producing one record per CDR3 protein. Found here are around 300,000 distinct CDR3 sequences, around 22% of them singletons; the top ten hold roughly 60%. The junction had 6 bases not matched to a gene; V was cut back by 4 bases and J by 5 bases. The germline V gene encodes CDR1 MDHEN and CDR2 SYDVKM. This CDR3 spans 15 amino acids. What was sequenced was blood. The sequence was obtained from a man between 25 and 39 years old with Graves' ophthalmopathy. This chain links TRBV28 with TRBJ2-7; 12 positions match TRBD1. The CDR3 here is CASSSSGTGGDEQYF. The CDR3 DNA is TGTGCCAGCAGTTCGTCCGGGACAGGGGGCGACGAGCAGTACTTC.